This paragraph covers one TCR beta chain sequence. The antigen is not known. This clone may be a read error of a much larger clone one base away. The source of the sample is a study of T cells in Graves' hyperthyroidism and ophthalmopathy. Germline lookup yields CDR1 SEHNR and CDR2 FQNEAQ (reference sequence). V was trimmed by 5 bases and J by 0 bases, leaving 14 bases between them. The CDR3 loop spans 15 amino acids. General study points: Stable hyperthyroidism was told apart from ophthalmopathy by a model built on 13 V-J features. Progression to ophthalmopathy was predicted a median of about 6.6 months early.

Amplification of TCR beta CDR3 regions used RNA as the template. TCR CDR3 regions were first amplified by RT-PCR with HTBI primers. TCRdb re-called the multiplex PCR reads through MiXCR, storing one row per CDR3 protein. The sample lists hundreds of thousands of distinct CDR3 sequences, under 60% occurring once. The chain uses TRBV7-9 and TRBJ2-7; a weak D match, TRBD2 (7 bases). The material sequenced was peripheral blood or thyroid tissue (not recorded which). The sequence came from a woman between 18 and 29 years old with Graves' hyperthyroidism. The CDR3 protein is CASSQGGAGSYEQYF. The CDR3 bases are TGTGCCAGCAGCCAAGGGGGGGCTGGCTCCTACGAGCAGTACTTC.